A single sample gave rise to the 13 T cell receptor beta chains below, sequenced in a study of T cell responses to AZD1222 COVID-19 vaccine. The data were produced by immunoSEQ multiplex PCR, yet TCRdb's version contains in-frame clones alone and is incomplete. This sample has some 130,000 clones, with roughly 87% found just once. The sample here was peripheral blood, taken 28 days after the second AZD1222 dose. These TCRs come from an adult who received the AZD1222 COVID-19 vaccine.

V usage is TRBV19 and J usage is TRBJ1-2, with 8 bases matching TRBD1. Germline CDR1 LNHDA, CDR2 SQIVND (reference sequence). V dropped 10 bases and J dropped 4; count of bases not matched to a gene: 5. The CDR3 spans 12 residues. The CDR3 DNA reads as TGTGCCACCAGACAGGGGACCTATGGCTACACCTTC. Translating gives CATRQGTYGYTF.

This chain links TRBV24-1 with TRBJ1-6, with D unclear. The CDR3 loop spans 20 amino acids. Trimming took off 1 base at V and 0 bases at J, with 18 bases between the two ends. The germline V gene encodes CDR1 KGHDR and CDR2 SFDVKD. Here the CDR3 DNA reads TGTGCCACCAGTGATTTCATTCGTCCGATCGAGAGCTCCTATAATTCACCCCTCCACTTT. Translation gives CATSDFIRPIESSYNSPLHF.

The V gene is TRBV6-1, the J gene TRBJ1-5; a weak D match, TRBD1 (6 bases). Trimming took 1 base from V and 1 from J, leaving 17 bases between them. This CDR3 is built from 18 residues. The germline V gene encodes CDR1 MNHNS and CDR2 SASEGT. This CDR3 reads CASSEEGQGALSNQPQHF. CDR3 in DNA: TGTGCCAGCAGTGAAGAGGGACAAGGAGCCTTGAGCAATCAGCCCCAGCATTTT.

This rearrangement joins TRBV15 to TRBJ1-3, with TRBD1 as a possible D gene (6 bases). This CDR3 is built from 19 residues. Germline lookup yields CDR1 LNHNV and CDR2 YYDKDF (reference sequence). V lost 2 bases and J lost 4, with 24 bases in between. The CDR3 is CATSRSSSHSGDFGNTIYF. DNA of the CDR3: TGTGCCACCAGCAGATCAAGCTCCCATTCAGGGGACTTCGGAAACACCATATATTTT.

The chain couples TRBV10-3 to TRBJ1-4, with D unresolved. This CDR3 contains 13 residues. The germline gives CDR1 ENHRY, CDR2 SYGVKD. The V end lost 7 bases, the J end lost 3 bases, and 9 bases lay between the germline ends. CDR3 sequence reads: CAITRQPNEKLFF. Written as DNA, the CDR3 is TGTGCCATCACGAGGCAACCTAATGAAAAACTGTTTTTT.

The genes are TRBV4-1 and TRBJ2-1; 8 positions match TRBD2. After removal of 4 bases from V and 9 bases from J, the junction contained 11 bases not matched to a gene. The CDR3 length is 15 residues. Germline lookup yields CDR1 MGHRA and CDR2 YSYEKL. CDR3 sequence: CASSPSGSPAIEQFF. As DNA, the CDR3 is TGCGCCAGCAGCCCCAGCGGGAGCCCGGCAATTGAGCAGTTCTTC.

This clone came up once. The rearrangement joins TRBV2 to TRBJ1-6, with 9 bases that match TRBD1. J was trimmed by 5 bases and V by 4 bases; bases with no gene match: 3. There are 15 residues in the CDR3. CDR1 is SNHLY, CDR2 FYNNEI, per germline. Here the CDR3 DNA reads TGTGCCAGCAGTGGTACAGGGGGCCATAATTCACCCCTCCACTTT. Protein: CASSGTGGHNSPLHF.

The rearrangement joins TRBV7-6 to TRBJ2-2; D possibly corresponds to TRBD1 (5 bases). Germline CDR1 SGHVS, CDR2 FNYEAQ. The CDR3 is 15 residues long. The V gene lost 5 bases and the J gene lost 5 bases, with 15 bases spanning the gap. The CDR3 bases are TGTGCCAGCAGCCCCCAGCGACAGAATACCGGGGAGCTGTTTTTT. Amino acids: CASSPQRQNTGELFF. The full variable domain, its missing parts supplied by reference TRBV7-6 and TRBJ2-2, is GAGVSQSPRYKVTKRGQDVALRCDPISGHVSLYWYRQALGQGPEFLTYFNYEAQQDKSGLPNDRFSAERPEGSISTLTIQRTEQRDSAMYRCASSPQRQNTGELFFGEGSRLTVL.

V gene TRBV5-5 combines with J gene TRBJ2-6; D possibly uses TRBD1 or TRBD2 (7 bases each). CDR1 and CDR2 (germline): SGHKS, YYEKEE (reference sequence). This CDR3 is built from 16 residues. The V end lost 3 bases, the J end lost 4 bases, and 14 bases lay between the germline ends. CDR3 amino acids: CASSSQGGAGANVLTF. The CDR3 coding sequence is TGTGCCAGCAGCTCGCAGGGGGGGGCCGGGGCCAACGTCCTGACTTTC. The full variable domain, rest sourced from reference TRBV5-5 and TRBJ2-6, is DAGVTQSPTHLIKTRGQQVTLRCSPISGHKSVSWYQQVLGQGPQFIFQYYEKEERGRGNFPDRFSARQFPNYSSELNVNALLLGDSALYLCASSSQGGAGANVLTFGAGSRLTVL.

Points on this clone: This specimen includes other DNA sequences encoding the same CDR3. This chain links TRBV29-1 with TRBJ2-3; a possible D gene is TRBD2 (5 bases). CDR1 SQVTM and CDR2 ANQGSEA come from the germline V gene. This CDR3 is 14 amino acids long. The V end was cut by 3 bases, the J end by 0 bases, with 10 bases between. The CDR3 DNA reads TGCAGCGTTGATGGAGGCGGGAGCACAGATACGCAGTATTTT. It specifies CSVDGGGSTDTQYF.

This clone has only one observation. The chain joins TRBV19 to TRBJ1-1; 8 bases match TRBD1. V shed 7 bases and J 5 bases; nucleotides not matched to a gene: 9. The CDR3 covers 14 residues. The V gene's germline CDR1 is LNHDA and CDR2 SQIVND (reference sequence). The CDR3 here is CASTPRTGFTEAFF. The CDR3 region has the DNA TGTGCCAGTACCCCCCGGACAGGGTTTACTGAAGCTTTCTTT. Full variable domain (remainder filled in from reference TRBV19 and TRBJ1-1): DGGITQSPKYLFRKEGQNVTLSCEQNLNHDAMYWYRQDPGQGLRLIYYSQIVNDFQKGDIAEGYSVSREKKESFPLTVTSAQKNPTAFYLCASTPRTGFTEAFFGQGTRLTVV.

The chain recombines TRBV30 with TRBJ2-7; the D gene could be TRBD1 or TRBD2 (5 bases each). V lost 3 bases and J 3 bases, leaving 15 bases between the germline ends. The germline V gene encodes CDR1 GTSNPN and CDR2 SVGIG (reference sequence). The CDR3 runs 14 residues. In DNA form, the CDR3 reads TGTGCCTGGAGCCTTGGGGGTGGACTCTACGAGCAGTACTTC. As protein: CAWSLGGGLYEQYF.

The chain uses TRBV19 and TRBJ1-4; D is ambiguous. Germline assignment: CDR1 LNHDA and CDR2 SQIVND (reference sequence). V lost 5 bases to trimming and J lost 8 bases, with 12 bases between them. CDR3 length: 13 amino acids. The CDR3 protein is CASSEDFGEKLFF. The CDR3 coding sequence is TGTGCCAGTAGTGAGGACTTTGGGGAAAAACTGTTTTTT.